This paragraph covers one T cell receptor beta chain sequence. Antigen: not known. These data come from a study of cytomegalovirus exposure and HLA in healthy donors. About the study: Earlier, almost 120 million unique TCR beta sequences were recovered from about 170 million T cells by an analysis. The study's findings and limits: Segments of the TCR beta V type were, in most cases, productive about 87% or about 30% of the time in an earlier analysis. The authors later found TCR association rates varying by HLA locus, with DRB1 most and HLA-C fewest.

Primers included in the PCR were 60 Vbeta and 13 Jbeta primers. Profiling relied on immunoSEQ multiplex PCR, and the TCRdb table lists in-frame clones only, not all of them. Recorded for this sample: 200,000 to 250,000 clones. The CDR3 contains 17 residues. CDR1 SGHDN and CDR2 FVKESK come from the germline V gene. V lost 1 base and J lost 7, with 17 bases in between. The chain uses TRBV14 and TRBJ1-6; D may be TRBD1 (5 bases). The clonotype originates from a girl aged 2 to 9 in good health and CMV-seropositive. The sequenced sample was PBMCs. This CDR3 reads CASSQGVVIRGNSPLHF. Here the CDR3 DNA reads TGTGCCAGCAGCCAAGGAGTAGTGATAAGGGGAAATTCACCCCTCCACTTT.